This T cell receptor (beta chain) is from a study of glioma-infiltrating T cells after dendritic cell vaccination (dated by TCRdb to 2015 to 2016). The study in broad terms: The cohort included roughly 15 glioblastoma patients drawn from Phase I and II dendritic cell vaccination trials, of whom 9 were newly diagnosed and 6 had recurrent disease. Autologous tumor lysate-pulsed dendritic cell vaccination was administered to the patients between 2003 and 2012. The vaccine consisted of monocyte-derived dendritic cells cultured seven to eight days with IL-4 and GM-CSF, then pulsed overnight with autologous tumor lysate. Three intradermal dendritic cell vaccine injections were administered to patients at biweekly intervals in the arm below the axilla. Deep sequencing of TCR beta CDR3 regions was used to quantify tumor-infiltrating lymphocyte content and compare tumor and blood repertoires in dendritic cell-vaccinated glioblastoma patients. Survival after dendritic cell vaccination was correlated with TCR sequencing metrics such as TIL content and the overlap between tumor and blood repertoires. General conclusions and limits of the study: Higher estimated pretreatment TIL content predicted longer time to progression and overall survival after dendritic cell vaccination. No direct relationship between TCR clonality and survival was found, suggesting that a diverse polyclonal response may matter. The cohort was small and heterogeneous, only a few patients had full blood and tumor sets, and even fewer had initial-recurrent tumor pairs. The three-group TCR overlap response model was characterized as speculative, and prospective validation of the model was stated to be required.

What the time point label conveys for this sample: after dendritic cell vaccination, including at tumor progression/relapse. Patients were selected on the basis of adequate residual fresh-frozen tumor tissue and more than two years of available survival data. Molecular status otherwise varied across the glioblastoma patients, but none of them carried an isocitrate dehydrogenase mutation. PBMC were collected before vaccination, two weeks after the third vaccination, and at tumor progression when it occurred. The Qiagen DNeasy Blood extraction Kit was used to extract genomic DNA. Using the immunoSEQ assay, TCRB CDR3 regions were amplified from roughly 2.1 micrograms of genomic DNA, or from all available DNA when less than that was on hand. The multiplex PCR employed 60 forward primers targeting TCR V beta segments and 13 reverse primers targeting J beta segments. To estimate reads per starting template, synthetic control templates were spiked into each sample at limiting dilution. The Illumina HiSeq System generated sequencing reads of 87 bp. Per the source publication's procedure: PCR and sequencing errors were removed by a nearest neighbor algorithm that merged closely related sequences. TCR overlap was measured as the percentage of unique tumor TCR beta sequences also present in the same patient's peripheral blood. TCRdb provides this immuneACCESS table in a form limited to in-frame rearrangements. Some clones are lacking; in checked studies, under half of them reflect an unresolved V gene, and why the rest are absent is not known. V, J and clone size derive from that table, while D and trimming were established from the DNA sequence. In all, the sample holds over 75,000 clones, and roughly 77% of those were seen once. Roughly 2.1% of the sample lies in the top ten.

To note about this clone: Its specific antigen is unknown. The sample holds no much larger clone one base away, and base qualities are not on file.

There are 14 amino acids in the CDR3, from cysteine to phenylalanine inclusive. Only CDR3 DNA is held: 42 bases, read in frame from base 1. V and J lose 6 bases and 4 bases, and a span of 15 bases separates them. The germline V gene (reference sequence) gives CDR1 as LNHDA and CDR2 as SQIVND. The receptor was isolated from a human donor with glioblastoma. Material: blood, obtained after dendritic cell vaccination. The rearranged segments are TRBV19 and TRBJ1-1; no D gene is confidently identified. The sequence in DNA is TGTGCCAGTAGAACCTCAGGCGGAGGCACTGAAGCTTTCTTT. Translation gives CASRTSGGGTEAFF.